The 28 T cell receptor beta chains reported below all come from one sample, sequenced in a study of blood T cell repertoires in COVID-19 (dated by TCRdb to 2020 to 2021). The library relied on the immunoSEQ multiplex PCR assay. Held by TCRdb, this immuneACCESS table contains in-frame sequences only and omits some clones. Under half of the omission traces to an unresolved V gene where checked; the cause of the rest is unknown. For this sample the table gives roughly 100,000 clones, of which roughly 89% were detected only once. Roughly 5% of the sample is in the top ten clones. Sequenced: peripheral blood. Source of these receptors: a human donor in a cohort sampled during active COVID-19.

This chain links TRBV5-8 with TRBJ2-2; D call uncertain. The germline V gene encodes CDR1 SGHTS and CDR2 YDEGEE. The CDR3 extends over 14 amino acids. With 0 bases removed from V and 8 bases from J, the gap between germline ends came to 11 bases. Here the CDR3 DNA reads TGTGCCAGCAGCTTGGGAACACACGTGGGGGAGCTGTTTTTT. It is translated as CASSLGTHVGELFF.

This rearrangement joins TRBV3-1 (or the pseudogene TRBV3-2) to TRBJ2-1; D gene unclear. The germline CDR1 and CDR2 sequences are LGHDT and YNNKEL (reference sequence). The CDR3 length is 13 residues. V shed 6 bases and J shed 4 bases, with 10 bases lying between them. CDR3 nucleotide sequence: TGTGCCAGCAGTCGGCGGCCATACAATGAGCAGTTCTTC. Translated, it gives CASSRRPYNEQFF.

The V gene is TRBV28, the J gene TRBJ1-2; D might be TRBD1 (6 bases). The CDR3 consists of 15 residues. The ends were cut back, 3 bases at V and 5 bases at J, with 16 bases in the middle. Germline lookup yields CDR1 MDHEN and CDR2 SYDVKM. The CDR3 DNA reads as TGTGCCAGCAGTTTTGTGGGGGCTGGATCTTATGGCTACACCTTC. It specifies CASSFVGAGSYGYTF.

The CDR3 sequence is CSVELGSETQYF. The CDR3 region has the DNA TGCAGCGTTGAGCTCGGTTCGGAGACCCAGTACTTC. This chain links TRBV29-1 with TRBJ2-5; no firm D call. The CDR3 consists of 12 residues. CDR1 SQVTM and CDR2 ANQGSEA come from the germline V gene. V gave up 3 bases and J gave up 5 bases, with 10 bases separating them.

This chain connects TRBV28 to TRBJ1-2; 7 bases fit TRBD1. Germline CDR1 MDHEN, CDR2 SYDVKM. The V gene end was trimmed by 4 bases and the J gene end by 8 bases; junction bases not matched to a gene: 7. This CDR3 region has 13 residues. The CDR3 sequence: CASSSFTGDGYTF. CDR3 nucleotides: TGTGCCAGCAGTTCCTTCACAGGGGACGGCTACACCTTC.

The chain couples TRBV25-1 to TRBJ2-5; 13 bases match TRBD2. Germline-derived CDR1 and CDR2 are MGHDK and SYGVNS. The trim removed 6 bases at V and 1 base at J, leaving 5 bases unmatched. CDR3 length: 16 amino acids. The CDR3 loop reads CASSTGLAGFQETQYF. The CDR3 bases are TGTGCCAGCAGCACGGGACTAGCGGGGTTCCAAGAGACCCAGTACTTC.

The CDR3 loop reads CASSRGGENIQYF. The CDR3 DNA reads TGTGCCAGCAGTCGAGGGGGCGAAAACATTCAGTACTTC. This chain links TRBV12-3 or TRBV12-4 with TRBJ2-4, with 7 bases fitting TRBD1. The CDR3 has 13 residues. J gave up 5 bases and V 5 bases, and 3 bases lay outside the gene matches.

This chain joins TRBV4-3 and TRBJ2-2, with D possibly matching TRBD2 (5 bases). Germline V gene lookup returns CDR1 LGHNA and CDR2 YSLEER. V was trimmed by 4 bases and J by 0 bases, leaving 9 bases between them. CDR3 length equals 15 residues. As DNA, the CDR3 is TGCGCCAGCAGCCGGGGAGAAACGAACACCGGGGAGCTGTTTTTT. Its translation: CASSRGETNTGELFF.

This rearrangement joins TRBV9 to TRBJ1-2; D not resolved. Germline CDR1 reads SGDLS; CDR2 reads YYNGEE. Trimming cost V 3 bases and J 3 bases, with 6 bases left between them. The CDR3 sequence is 12 residues long. In DNA, the CDR3 is TGTGCCAGCAGCGCGAACTACTATGGCTACACCTTC. Its translation: CASSANYYGYTF.

The DNA for the CDR3 is TGTGCCAGCAGCCCCTCCAGCTCGGGCGAGCAGTACTTC. This encodes CASSPSSSGEQYF. The gene calls are TRBV6-6 and TRBJ2-7; D remains ambiguous. This CDR3 has 13 amino acids. CDR1 is MNHNY, CDR2 SVGAGI, per germline (reference sequence). V was shortened by 6 bases and J by 6 bases, with 15 bases between the two germline ends.

This clone was recorded at least ten times. V is TRBV12-3 or TRBV12-4 and J is TRBJ2-7, with D unresolved. V lost 8 bases to trimming and J lost 2 bases, with 10 bases between them. There are 12 residues in the CDR3. The CDR3 region has the DNA TGTGCCAGCGGTCCCCGCGCCTACGAGCAGTACTTC. This sequence encodes CASGPRAYEQYF.

The V gene is TRBV6-2 or TRBV6-3, the J gene TRBJ2-7; TRBD1 might be the D (6 bases). Germline CDR1 is MNHEY and CDR2 is SVGEGT. The ends were cut back, 3 bases at V and 2 bases at J, with 14 bases in the middle. CDR3 length: 15 amino acids. CDR3 in amino acids: CASSYRQGHTYEQYF. The CDR3 coding sequence is TGTGCCAGCAGTTATAGGCAGGGGCATACCTACGAGCAGTACTTC.

The chain has TRBV12-3 or TRBV12-4 and TRBJ2-2, with 7 nucleotides matching TRBD2. Losses at the gene ends were 5 bases for V and 6 bases for J; bases not matched to a gene: 3. The CDR3 totals 13 residues. The CDR3 here is CASSMGLPGELFF. In nucleotides, the CDR3 is TGTGCCAGCAGTATGGGACTACCCGGGGAGCTGTTTTTT.

The chain has TRBV7-2 and TRBJ2-1, with 10 bases that match TRBD2. The CDR3 sequence is 15 residues long. The germline gives CDR1 SGHTA, CDR2 FQGNSA. Trimming cost V 4 bases and J 10 bases; bases outside gene matches: 10. The CDR3: CASSSSGGTSDEQFF. The CDR3 DNA sequence: TGTGCCAGCAGCTCCAGCGGCGGGACTAGCGACGAGCAGTTCTTC.

This clone was detected a few times. V and J are TRBV7-9 and TRBJ1-2, with 7 bases matching TRBD1. The CDR3 runs to 13 residues. V was clipped by 6 bases and J by 3 bases; unmatched bases: 4. Looked up from germline, CDR1 is SEHNR and CDR2 is FQNEAQ (reference sequence). CDR3 in amino acids: CASRTDRDYGYTF. The DNA of the CDR3 is TGTGCCAGCAGAACCGACAGGGACTATGGCTACACCTTC.

The rearrangement joins TRBV7-2 to TRBJ2-5; 11 nucleotides align to TRBD2. CDR1 and CDR2 from the germline V gene are SGHTA and FQGNSA. CDR3 length: 13 residues. With 7 bases clipped from V and 4 bases from J, the junction kept 2 bases outside the gene matches. The CDR3 is CASTTSGRETQYF. The CDR3 nucleotides read TGTGCCAGCACCACTAGCGGGAGAGAGACCCAGTACTTC.

The chain couples TRBV3-1 (or the pseudogene TRBV3-2) to TRBJ1-1; D may be TRBD1 (6 bases). The germline V and J ends were trimmed by 3 bases and 8 bases, with 13 bases remaining between them. Germline CDR1 reads LGHDT; CDR2 reads YNNKEL (reference sequence). CDR3 size: 13 residues. The CDR3 is CASSQIGTSEAFF. CDR3 DNA sequence: TGTGCCAGCAGCCAGATAGGGACATCCGAAGCTTTCTTT.

This chain uses TRBV12-5 with TRBJ1-2; the match to TRBD1 covers 7 bases. The CDR3 totals 19 residues. CDR1 and CDR2 (germline): LGHNT, FRNRAP. The V gene end was trimmed by 2 bases and the J gene end by 0 bases; junction bases not matched to a gene: 15. This chain's CDR3 is CASGLTPPTTQGSNYGYTF. CDR3 nucleotide sequence: TGTGCTAGTGGTTTGACACCACCTACGACACAGGGGTCTAACTATGGCTACACCTTC.

Comments on this clone: The sample has other DNA sequences that encode this CDR3 too. V usage is TRBV6-6 and J usage is TRBJ1-1; D remains ambiguous. This CDR3 is built from 13 residues. Germline V lookup: CDR1 MNHNY, CDR2 SVGAGI (reference sequence). Trimming took 1 base from V and 1 from J, leaving 4 bases between them. The CDR3 spells CASSYLENTEAFF. CDR3 nucleotides: TGTGCCAGCAGTTACTTAGAGAACACTGAAGCTTTCTTT.

V gene TRBV28 combines with J gene TRBJ2-5, with 8 bases fitting TRBD2. The junction had 5 bases not matched to a gene; V was cut back by 6 bases and J by 5 bases. Germline loops: CDR1 MDHEN, CDR2 SYDVKM. The CDR3 consists of 13 residues. The DNA for the CDR3 is TGTGCCAGCAGGACGGGGGGGAGGGAGACCCAGTACTTC. Translated: CASRTGGRETQYF.

The chain links TRBV2 to TRBJ2-3; no firm D call. Trimming stripped 1 base from V and 9 bases from J, with 11 bases between. CDR1 is SNHLY, CDR2 FYNNEI, per germline. The CDR3 sequence is 13 residues long. The CDR3 DNA follows: TGTGCCAGCAGTGAAGGCCCGCCTGGCACGCAGTATTTT. This sequence encodes CASSEGPPGTQYF.

J is TRBJ2-3 and V is TRBV15; 10 positions match TRBD1. CDR1 is LNHNV, CDR2 YYDKDF, per germline (reference sequence). J gave up 2 bases and V 3 bases, and 8 bases lay outside the gene matches. The CDR3 consists of 17 residues. CDR3 DNA sequence: TGTGCCACCAGCAGGACCTCCGGGACAGGGGACACAGATACGCAGTATTTT. Translating it yields CATSRTSGTGDTDTQYF.

The chain uses TRBV18 and TRBJ1-2; 10 positions agree with TRBD1. The J segment lost 4 bases and the V segment lost 3 bases, leaving 5 bases of the junction unmatched. The germline V gene has CDR1 KGHSH and CDR2 LQKENI. The CDR3 is made up of 15 amino acids. The CDR3 nucleotides are TGTGCCAGCTCACCGCTGGACAGGGGGTCCTATGGCTACACCTTC. Its protein is CASSPLDRGSYGYTF.

The genes are TRBV7-2 and TRBJ2-7; 8 positions agree with TRBD2. There are 16 residues in the CDR3. V trimming: 4 bases; J trimming: 4 bases; junction bases outside the gene matches: 12. CDR1 and CDR2 from the germline V gene are SGHTA and FQGNSA. The CDR3 here is CASSSTGLAGFYEQYF. The CDR3 DNA is TGTGCCAGCAGCTCCACGGGGCTAGCGGGTTTTTACGAGCAGTACTTC.

This clone has only one observation. V gene TRBV21-1 combines with J gene TRBJ2-2; the D call TRBD2 from the table was never checked on the DNA. TRBV21-1 is termed a pseudogene. CDR3 length: 17 residues. CDR3 region: CASSTLFGTSTTGELFF. CDR3 nucleotides: TGTGCCAGCAGCACCCTCTTCGGGACTAGCACCACCGGGGAGCTGTTTTTT.

DNA of the CDR3: TGTGCCAGCAGGGACTCCGGGACTAGCGGGGAGGGGGGCTCCTACAATGAGCAGTTCTTC. Residues: CASRDSGTSGEGGSYNEQFF. This chain connects TRBV2 to TRBJ2-1, with TRBD2 identical over 13 bases. Germline V gives CDR1 SNHLY, CDR2 FYNNEI. With V trimmed by 6 bases and J by 0 bases, 14 bases remained unmatched. The CDR3 extends over 20 amino acids.

This chain joins TRBV18 and TRBJ1-1; D gene ambiguous. Trimming took off 6 bases at V and 1 base at J, with 15 bases between the two ends. This CDR3 is 15 amino acids long. Germline V gene data show CDR1 as KGHSH and CDR2 as LQKENI. The CDR3 nucleotides are TGTGCCAGCTCGGCCCTCAGTGCTGCGAACACTGAAGCTTTCTTT. It is translated as CASSALSAANTEAFF.

This chain joins TRBV18 and TRBJ1-1, with D perhaps matching TRBD1 (5 bases). The CDR3 loop spans 13 amino acids. CDR1 KGHSH and CDR2 LQKENI come from the germline V gene. V was shortened by 4 bases and J by 0 bases, with 6 bases between the two germline ends. In DNA form, the CDR3 reads TGTGCCAGCTCACAGGGGATGAACACTGAAGCTTTCTTT. It specifies CASSQGMNTEAFF.